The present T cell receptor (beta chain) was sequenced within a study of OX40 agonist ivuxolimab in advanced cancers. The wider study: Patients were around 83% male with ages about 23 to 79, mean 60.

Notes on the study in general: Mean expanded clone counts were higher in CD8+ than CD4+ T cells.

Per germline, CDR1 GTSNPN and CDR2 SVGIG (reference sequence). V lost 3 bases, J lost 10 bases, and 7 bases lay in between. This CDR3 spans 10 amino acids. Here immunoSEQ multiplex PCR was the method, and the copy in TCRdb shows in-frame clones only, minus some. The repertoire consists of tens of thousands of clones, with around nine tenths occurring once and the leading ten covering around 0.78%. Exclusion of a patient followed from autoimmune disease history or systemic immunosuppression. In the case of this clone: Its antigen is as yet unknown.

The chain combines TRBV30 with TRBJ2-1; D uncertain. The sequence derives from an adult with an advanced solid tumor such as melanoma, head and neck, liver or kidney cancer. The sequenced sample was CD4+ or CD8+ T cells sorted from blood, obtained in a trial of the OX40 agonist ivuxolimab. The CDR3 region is CAWSMREQFF. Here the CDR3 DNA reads TGTGCCTGGAGCATGCGGGAGCAGTTCTTC.